Presented here are 13 T cell receptor beta chains from one specimen sequenced in a study of neurological immune-mediated disorders. TCRdb reanalysed the 5' RACE reads using MiXCR and keeps one entry per CDR3 protein. The table lists approximately 30,000 distinct CDR3 sequences, 5% to 7.5% of them singletons, with roughly 8.5% in the top ten. The sample taken for sequencing was PBMCs. These receptors were obtained from a woman between 50 and 59 years old in good health.

This clonotype was seen ten or more times. V is TRBV7-8 and J is TRBJ2-1, with D perhaps matching TRBD1 (6 bases). Per the germline V gene, CDR1 is SGHVS and CDR2 is FQNEAQ. The CDR3 extends over 15 amino acids. V lost 6 bases to trimming and J lost 8 bases, with 20 bases between them. CDR3 DNA: TGTGCCAGCAGTAGCGACAGGAGGAAGGCCTATGAGCAGTTCTTC. Its protein product is CASSSDRRKAYEQFF.

This clonotype was seen ten or more times. The chain is built from TRBV20-1 and TRBJ2-1; D gene ambiguous. The CDR3 is 17 residues long. V was trimmed by 0 bases and J by 0 bases, leaving 15 bases between them. Germline V gene lookup returns CDR1 DFQATT and CDR2 SNEGSKA (reference sequence). CDR3 nucleotide sequence: TGCAGTGCTAGAGATCACCAAGGGTCGAGCTCCTACAATGAGCAGTTCTTC. The encoded protein is CSARDHQGSSSYNEQFF.

The genes are TRBV19 and TRBJ2-2, with no clear D. The germline V gene has CDR1 LNHDA and CDR2 SQIVND (reference sequence). V lost 4 bases to trimming and J lost 1 base, with 10 bases between them. The CDR3 consists of 15 residues. The CDR3 loop reads CASSTWTLNTGELFF. As DNA, the CDR3 is TGTGCCAGTAGTACCTGGACCCTGAACACCGGGGAGCTGTTTTTT.

This clonotype was counted at least ten times. The genes are TRBV5-4 and TRBJ2-1, with unresolved D. Germline V CDR1 and CDR2: SGHNT, YYREEE (reference sequence). V dropped 4 bases and J dropped 2 bases, with 13 bases sitting between them. The CDR3 has 15 amino acids. The CDR3 DNA reads TGTGCCAGCAGCCTAGATTTTTTGGCCTACAATGAGCAGTTCTTC. Translation gives CASSLDFLAYNEQFF.

This clonotype appeared many times. V gene TRBV5-8 combines with J gene TRBJ1-1, with TRBD1 identical over 7 bases. The CDR3 sequence is 14 residues long. The germline V gene encodes CDR1 SGHTS and CDR2 YDEGEE. V lost 4 bases to trimming and J lost 5 bases; unmatched junction nucleotides: 8. CDR3 amino acids: CASSRGRGRTEAFF. CDR3 nucleotides: TGTGCCAGCAGCCGAGGGAGGGGGCGAACTGAAGCTTTCTTT. The complete variable domain, with remaining parts taken from reference TRBV5-8 and TRBJ1-1, reads EAGVTQSPTHLIKTRGQQATLRCSPISGHTSVYWYQQALGLGLQFLLWYDEGEERNRGNFPPRFSGRQFPNYSSELNVNALELEDSALYLCASSRGRGRTEAFFGQGTRLTVV.

This clonotype was observed at least ten times. This sequence joins TRBV10-3 and TRBJ1-1, with D possibly matching TRBD1 (5 bases). The germline V and J ends were trimmed by 3 bases and 8 bases, with 7 bases remaining between them. The CDR3 is 11 residues long. The germline gives CDR1 ENHRY, CDR2 SYGVKD. The CDR3 DNA reads TGTGCCATCAGTGAAGACAGCGAAGCTTTCTTT. Its protein product is CAISEDSEAFF.

This clonotype was detected many times. The V and J genes are TRBV29-1 and TRBJ1-1; D is perhaps TRBD1 (6 bases). Germline CDR1 is SQVTM and CDR2 is ANQGSEA. Deletions cut 0 bases from V and 1 base from J, with 9 bases between. CDR3 size: 14 residues. The CDR3 DNA reads TGCAGCGTTGAAGAGGGGACACCGAACACTGAAGCTTTCTTT. Protein sequence: CSVEEGTPNTEAFF.

This clonotype has at least ten counts. The CDR3 nucleotides read TGTGCCAGCTCACCATTCGGGGACCACTTTGAAAAACTGTTTTTT. It is translated as CASSPFGDHFEKLFF. This chain links TRBV18 with TRBJ1-4, with D perhaps matching TRBD1 (5 bases). The V end lost 2 bases, the J end lost 7 bases, and 14 bases lay between the germline ends. Germline V CDR1 and CDR2: KGHSH, LQKENI. The CDR3 covers 15 residues.

This clonotype was seen repeatedly, ten times or more. The gene calls are TRBV29-1 and TRBJ1-5; D possibly corresponds to TRBD1 (6 bases). The length of the CDR3 is 12 residues. Germline V lookup: CDR1 SQVTM, CDR2 ANQGSEA. The V end lost 4 bases, the J end lost 4 bases, and 8 bases lay between the germline ends. The CDR3 bases are TGCAGCGTTGCAGGGGCGAATCAGCCCCAGCATTTT. Protein sequence: CSVAGANQPQHF.

This clonotype was found many times. The chain recombines TRBV5-1 with TRBJ2-6; D remains ambiguous. CDR3 length: 15 amino acids. Trimming stripped 4 bases from V and 3 bases from J, with 11 bases between. Germline loops: CDR1 SGHRS, CDR2 YFSETQ. This chain's CDR3 is CASSPSGGGANVLTF. CDR3 nucleotides: TGCGCCAGCAGCCCGTCCGGTGGTGGGGCCAACGTCCTGACTTTC.

This clonotype was seen repeatedly, ten times or more. CDR3 sequence reads: CASSARTGSWETQYF. CDR3 in DNA: TGTGCCAGCAGCGCCCGGACAGGGTCATGGGAGACCCAGTACTTC. The chain recombines TRBV7-2 with TRBJ2-5, with 8 bases aligning to TRBD1. CDR3 length equals 15 residues. The junction had 10 bases not matched to a gene; V was cut back by 5 bases and J by 5 bases. The germline V gene encodes CDR1 SGHTA and CDR2 FQGNSA.

CDR3: CASSGDRGTSGSGYTF. The DNA of the CDR3 is TGCGCCAGCAGCGGGGACAGGGGGACCTCGGGCTCTGGCTACACCTTC. The chain combines TRBV5-1 with TRBJ1-2, with 11 nucleotides matching TRBD1. Germline V lookup: CDR1 SGHRS, CDR2 YFSETQ. The CDR3 length is 16 residues. The trim removed 4 bases at V and 7 bases at J, leaving 12 bases unmatched.

This clonotype was observed many times. The rearrangement joins TRBV28 to TRBJ2-1; 13 bases agree with TRBD2. Germline V gene sequence: CDR1 MDHEN, CDR2 SYDVKM. The CDR3 length is 16 residues. With 6 bases clipped from V and 9 bases from J, the junction kept 11 bases outside the gene matches. CDR3: CASRPSTSGRAREQFF. CDR3 nucleotide sequence: TGTGCCAGCAGGCCCAGTACTAGCGGGAGGGCACGTGAGCAGTTCTTC.